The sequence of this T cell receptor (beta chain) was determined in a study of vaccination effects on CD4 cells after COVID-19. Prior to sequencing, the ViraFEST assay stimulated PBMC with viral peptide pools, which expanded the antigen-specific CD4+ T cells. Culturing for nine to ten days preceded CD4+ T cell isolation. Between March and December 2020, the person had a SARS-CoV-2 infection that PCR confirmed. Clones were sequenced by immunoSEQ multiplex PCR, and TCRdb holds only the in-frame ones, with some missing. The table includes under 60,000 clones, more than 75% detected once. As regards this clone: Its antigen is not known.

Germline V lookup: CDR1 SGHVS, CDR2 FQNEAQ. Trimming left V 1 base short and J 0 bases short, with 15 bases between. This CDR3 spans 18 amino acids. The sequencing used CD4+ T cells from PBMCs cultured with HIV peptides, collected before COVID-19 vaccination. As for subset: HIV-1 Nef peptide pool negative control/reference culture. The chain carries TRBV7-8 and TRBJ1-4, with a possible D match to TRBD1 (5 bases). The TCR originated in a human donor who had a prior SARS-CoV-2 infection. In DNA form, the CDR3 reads TGTGCCAGCAGCTTAGTTATACGGAGGGGCGCAACTAATGAAAAACTGTTTTTT. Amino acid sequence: CASSLVIRRGATNEKLFF.